These 27 T cell receptor beta chains originate from one sample sequenced in a study of T cell responses to AZD1222 COVID-19 vaccine. Profiling relied on immunoSEQ multiplex PCR, and the TCRdb table lists in-frame clones only, not all of them. The sample lists 100,000 or so clones; around 82% were seen once. Here the sequenced sample was peripheral blood, taken on day 0 of AZD1222 vaccination. The origin of the receptors is an adult in good health.

This chain links TRBV3-1 (or the pseudogene TRBV3-2) with TRBJ2-2; TRBD2 matches at 11 bases. Germline V lookup: CDR1 LGHDT, CDR2 YNNKEL (reference sequence). This CDR3 contains 17 residues. With 5 bases clipped from V and 4 bases from J, the junction kept 9 bases outside the gene matches. CDR3 DNA sequence: TGTGCCAGCAGCAACCTCCTAGCGGGGGGCGGCACCGGGGAGCTGTTTTTT. It translates to CASSNLLAGGGTGELFF.

The rearrangement joins TRBV7-9 to TRBJ2-2; D is unclear. This CDR3 has 17 amino acids. Germline CDR1 SEHNR, CDR2 FQNEAQ (reference sequence). Trimming pared 8 bases from V and 0 bases from J, leaving 19 bases between. The CDR3 sequence: CASEPQRFRANTGELFF. The CDR3 DNA reads as TGTGCCAGCGAGCCCCAACGTTTTAGGGCGAACACCGGGGAGCTGTTTTTT.

J is TRBJ1-3 and V is TRBV18; no clear D gene. Germline CDR1 KGHSH, CDR2 LQKENI. V lost 3 bases, J lost 1 base, and 13 bases lay in between. The CDR3 runs 16 residues. In DNA form, the CDR3 reads TGTGCCAGCTCACCTCAGTTTCCGGGTTCTGGAAACACCATATATTTT. It codes for CASSPQFPGSGNTIYF.

The CDR3 DNA reads TGTGCCAGCAGCCCCAGGGGGGTGTCAGGCAATCAGCCCCAGCATTTT. This codes for CASSPRGVSGNQPQHF. The chain is built from TRBV14 and TRBJ1-5, with 7 bases fitting TRBD1. CDR3 length: 16 amino acids. After removal of 4 bases from V and 2 bases from J, the junction contained 8 bases not matched to a gene. Germline CDR1 reads SGHDN; CDR2 reads FVKESK.

This rearrangement joins TRBV9 to TRBJ1-5; tentative D call: TRBD1 (6 bases). V lost 2 bases and J lost 1, with 10 bases in between. In germline, CDR1 is SGDLS, CDR2 YYNGEE. CDR3 size: 15 residues. Here the CDR3 reads CASSVSGTSNQPQHF. CDR3 DNA: TGTGCCAGCAGCGTCTCCGGGACAAGCAATCAGCCCCAGCATTTT. Filled out from reference TRBV9 and TRBJ1-5, the complete variable domain reads DSGVTQTPKHLITATGQRVTLRCSPRSGDLSVYWYQQSLDQGLQFLIQYYNGEERAKGNILERFSAQQFPDLHSELNLSSLELGDSALYFCASSVSGTSNQPQHFGDGTRLSIL.

The V gene is TRBV5-3, the J gene TRBJ2-3, with TRBD1 matching 9 bases. TRBV5-3 is placed among ORFs of uncertain function. The CDR3 is 14 amino acids. The V segment lost 5 bases and the J segment 1 base; nucleotides outside the gene matches: 2. CDR3 sequence (DNA): TGTGCCAGAAGGTGGACAGGGGGCACAGATACGCAGTATTTT. It encodes CARRWTGGTDTQYF.

The chain couples TRBV5-1 to TRBJ2-1; 11 bases fit TRBD2. The germline CDR1 and CDR2 sequences are SGHRS and YFSETQ. CDR3 length equals 16 residues. The junction had 6 bases not matched to a gene; V was cut back by 2 bases and J by 5 bases. CDR3 protein: CASSFSLAGADNEQFF. The CDR3 DNA sequence: TGCGCCAGCAGCTTCTCACTAGCGGGGGCGGACAATGAGCAGTTCTTC.

The chain carries TRBV5-1 and TRBJ1-3, with 8 nucleotides matching TRBD1. Germline V gene lookup returns CDR1 SGHRS and CDR2 YFSETQ. CDR3 length equals 14 residues. V shed 4 bases and J 4 bases; nucleotides not matched to a gene: 4. The CDR3 sequence: CASSPGGEGNTIYF. As DNA, the CDR3 is TGCGCCAGCAGCCCAGGGGGCGAAGGAAACACCATATATTTT.

The rearrangement joins TRBV7-8 to TRBJ2-2, with 10 bases that match TRBD1. From germline, CDR1 is SGHVS and CDR2 FQNEAQ. V was clipped by 6 bases and J by 7 bases; unmatched bases: 2. CDR3 length equals 13 residues. Here the CDR3 reads CASRRTGGGELFF. The DNA for the CDR3 is TGTGCCAGCAGGAGGACAGGGGGCGGGGAGCTGTTTTTT.

This chain uses TRBV18 with TRBJ1-1, with TRBD1 matching 9 bases. Per germline, CDR1 KGHSH and CDR2 LQKENI. The V segment lost 4 bases and the J segment 4 bases; nucleotides outside the gene matches: 7. The CDR3 spans 15 residues. The CDR3 nucleotides read TGTGCCAGCTCACATCCGGGACAGGGTCTCACTGAAGCTTTCTTT. It codes for CASSHPGQGLTEAFF. The full variable domain, its missing parts supplied by reference TRBV18 and TRBJ1-1, is NAGVMQNPRHLVRRRGQEARLRCSPMKGHSHVYWYRQLPEEGLKFMVYLQKENIIDESGMPKERFSAEFPKEGPSILRIQQVVRGDSAAYFCASSHPGQGLTEAFFGQGTRLTVV.

The rearrangement joins TRBV6-1 to TRBJ1-2, with 9 nucleotides matching TRBD1. The CDR3 totals 15 residues. Germline V lookup: CDR1 MNHNS, CDR2 SASEGT. V gave up 2 bases and J gave up 2 bases; unmatched junction bases: 3. CDR3 protein: CASSERDRVNYGYTF. CDR3 bases: TGTGCCAGCAGTGAAAGGGACAGGGTAAACTATGGCTACACCTTC.

This CDR3 reads CASSTRQVGETQYF. CDR3 DNA sequence: TGTGCCAGTAGTACCAGACAGGTGGGAGAGACCCAGTACTTC. The genes are TRBV19 and TRBJ2-5, with D possibly matching TRBD1 (6 bases). Per germline, CDR1 LNHDA and CDR2 SQIVND (reference sequence). This CDR3 is 14 amino acids long. The V end lost 4 bases, the J end lost 4 bases, and 13 bases lay between the germline ends.

A single count supports this clone. CDR3 DNA sequence: TGTGCCTGGACGGCCGGCACAGATACGCAGTATTTT. This sequence encodes CAWTAGTDTQYF. The V call is TRBV30, the J call TRBJ2-3; D gene ambiguous. The CDR3 is 12 amino acids. Per the germline V gene, CDR1 is GTSNPN and CDR2 is SVGIG (reference sequence). V dropped 4 bases and J dropped 1 base, with 6 bases sitting between them. Supplemented by reference TRBV30 and TRBJ2-3, the full variable domain reads SQTIHQWPATLVQPVGSPLSLECTVEGTSNPNLYWYRQAAGRGLQLLFYSVGIGQISSEVPQNLSASRPQDRQFILSSKKLLLSDSGFYLCAWTAGTDTQYFGPGTRLTVL.

The chain is built from TRBV10-3 and TRBJ1-6; a possible D gene is TRBD1 (5 bases). Germline V lookup: CDR1 ENHRY, CDR2 SYGVKD. CDR3 size: 13 residues. The V gene lost 11 bases and the J gene lost 6 bases, with 14 bases spanning the gap. The CDR3 DNA sequence: TGTGCCGCATCGGTCCAGGGTAATTCACCCCTCCACTTT. Translating gives CAASVQGNSPLHF.

The rearrangement joins TRBV25-1 to TRBJ2-5; D gene uncertain. In germline, CDR1 is MGHDK, CDR2 SYGVNS. Trimming pared 3 bases from V and 5 bases from J, leaving 10 bases between. There are 13 residues in the CDR3. The CDR3, as DNA: TGTGCCAGCAGTGATGGCTTTAAGGAGACCCAGTACTTC. Its protein product is CASSDGFKETQYF.

The chain combines TRBV2 with TRBJ1-5; TRBD1 matches at 9 bases. The CDR3 covers 16 residues. CDR1 is SNHLY, CDR2 FYNNEI, per germline. V was pared by 3 bases and J by 6 bases, with 9 bases of the junction left unmatched. CDR3 residues: CASSEGSGQGIQPQHF. In DNA form, the CDR3 reads TGTGCCAGCAGTGAGGGCTCGGGACAGGGAATTCAGCCCCAGCATTTT.

The genes are TRBV4-3 and TRBJ1-6; D is undetermined. The CDR3 is made up of 16 amino acids. Trimming cost V 1 base and J 6 bases, with 13 bases left between them. CDR1 is LGHNA, CDR2 YSLEER, per germline. The CDR3 loop reads CASSQVGGVSNSPLHF. The CDR3 coding sequence is TGCGCCAGCAGCCAAGTTGGTGGAGTTTCTAATTCACCCCTCCACTTT.

The J gene is TRBJ1-5, the V gene TRBV6-1; D unclear. The germline CDR1 and CDR2 sequences are MNHNS and SASEGT. There are 13 residues in the CDR3. Trimming left V 3 bases short and J 6 bases short, with 9 bases between. The CDR3 DNA follows: TGTGCCAGCAGTGAGTACCCCACTCAGCCCCAGCATTTT. Translated, it gives CASSEYPTQPQHF.

The chain couples TRBV5-8 to TRBJ1-5; D might be TRBD1 (6 bases). V lost 3 bases and J lost 2, with 9 bases in between. The CDR3 is 14 residues long. Germline CDR1 and CDR2: SGHTS and YDEGEE. CDR3 residues: CASSSRQGNQPQHF. The CDR3, as DNA: TGTGCCAGCAGCTCTAGACAGGGCAATCAGCCCCAGCATTTT.

This clone has just a few counts. The chain carries TRBV30 and TRBJ1-5; possible D gene TRBD1, 5 bases. This CDR3 is built from 14 residues. The V end was cut by 3 bases, the J end by 4 bases, with 13 bases between. Germline CDR1 reads GTSNPN; CDR2 reads SVGIG (reference sequence). CDR3 region: CAWSPSGVNQPQHF. For the CDR3, the DNA is TGTGCCTGGAGCCCTTCGGGGGTAAATCAGCCCCAGCATTTT.

This clone was seen only a few times. The chain is built from TRBV10-3 and TRBJ1-1, with D possibly matching TRBD1 (6 bases). Looked up from germline, CDR1 is ENHRY and CDR2 is SYGVKD. V was clipped by 6 bases and J by 6 bases, with 20 bases between them. This CDR3 is built from 15 residues. The CDR3 DNA follows: TGTGCCATCAGCCACTTGTCCGACAGGCAGCCTGAAGCTTTCTTT. Protein product: CAISHLSDRQPEAFF.

The chain employs TRBV28 and TRBJ2-7, with a possible D match to TRBD1 (6 bases). Trimming took 7 bases from V and 3 from J, leaving 16 bases between them. This CDR3 contains 14 residues. From germline, CDR1 is MDHEN and CDR2 SYDVKM. In nucleotides, the CDR3 is TGTGCCAGCACCTTAGCTGGACAGCGCTACGAGCAGTACTTC. Amino acids: CASTLAGQRYEQYF.

The chain carries TRBV19 and TRBJ2-5; D is perhaps TRBD1 or TRBD2 (6 bases each). Trimming took 7 bases from V and 5 from J, leaving 17 bases between them. Germline V gene lookup returns CDR1 LNHDA and CDR2 SQIVND (reference sequence). This CDR3 has 14 residues. The CDR3 DNA reads as TGTGCCAGTACCGCGTCGGGGGCCGGTGAGACCCAGTACTTC. This translates into CASTASGAGETQYF.

The chain employs TRBV2 and TRBJ2-3, with D hard to call. Germline V CDR1 and CDR2: SNHLY, FYNNEI. The length of the CDR3 is 13 residues. V lost 3 bases to trimming and J lost 0 bases, with 4 bases between them. In DNA form, the CDR3 reads TGTGCCAGCAGTGACGGGAGCACAGATACGCAGTATTTT. Translating gives CASSDGSTDTQYF. Full variable domain (missing parts from reference TRBV2 and TRBJ2-3): EPEVTQTPSHQVTQMGQEVILRCVPISNHLYFYWYRQILGQKVEFLVSFYNNEISEKSEIFDDQFSVERPDGSNFTLKIRSTKLEDSAMYFCASSDGSTDTQYFGPGTRLTVL.

The rearrangement joins TRBV3-1 (or the pseudogene TRBV3-2) to TRBJ1-6; D is undetermined. The CDR3 runs 15 residues. Germline V gene lookup returns CDR1 LGHDT and CDR2 YNNKEL (reference sequence). V lost 1 base and J lost 5, with 9 bases in between. CDR3 coding DNA: TGTGCCAGCAGCCAAGGAGACGGACATAATTCACCCCTCCACTTT. Protein: CASSQGDGHNSPLHF.

V gene TRBV19 combines with J gene TRBJ1-6; a weak D match, TRBD1 (6 bases). The CDR3 length is 14 residues. Trimming took 8 bases from V and 7 from J, leaving 15 bases between them. In germline, CDR1 is LNHDA, CDR2 SQIVND (reference sequence). CDR3 DNA sequence: TGTGCCAGTCGGGCGCACAGGGAGAATTCACCCCTCCACTTT. The encoded protein is CASRAHRENSPLHF.

The CDR3 DNA reads as TGCGCCAGCAGTGATGGGGGGTCGAACACTGAAGCTTTCTTT. Protein sequence: CASSDGGSNTEAFF. The rearrangement joins TRBV10-1 to TRBJ1-1; weak D call: TRBD1 (5 bases). The germline gives CDR1 WNHNN, CDR2 SYGVQD (reference sequence). Trimming took off 3 bases at V and 1 base at J, with 9 bases between the two ends. The length of the CDR3 is 14 residues.